Below are 26 T cell receptor beta chains sequenced from a single sample in a study of blood T cell repertoires in COVID-19. Data came from immunoSEQ multiplex PCR; TCRdb stores just in-frame clones and leaves some out. The sample records around 200,000 clones, roughly 84% being singletons. Sequenced material: peripheral blood. These receptors all come from a woman over 75 with acute or convalescent COVID-19.

This chain uses TRBV5-1 with TRBJ2-7; 7 bases map to TRBD2. This CDR3 is 14 amino acids long. J was trimmed by 9 bases and V by 4 bases; bases with no gene match: 13. Looked up from germline, CDR1 is SGHRS and CDR2 is YFSETQ. CDR3 residues: CASSPSRTSDVQYF. The CDR3 DNA follows: TGCGCCAGCAGCCCTTCCAGGACTAGTGATGTGCAGTACTTC.

The J gene is TRBJ2-5, the V gene TRBV9; D perhaps matches TRBD1 (6 bases). V was clipped by 4 bases and J by 0 bases, with 13 bases between them. Germline CDR1 and CDR2: SGDLS and YYNGEE. This CDR3 has 15 amino acids. The CDR3: CASSSGQAYQETQYF. The CDR3 DNA follows: TGTGCCAGCAGCTCGGGACAAGCCTACCAAGAGACCCAGTACTTC.

The chain is built from TRBV5-1 and TRBJ1-6; D remains unclear. This CDR3 has 14 amino acids. V lost 1 base, J lost 7 bases, and 9 bases lay in between. The germline V gene has CDR1 SGHRS and CDR2 YFSETQ. CDR3 DNA sequence: TGCGCCAGCAGCTTGTCGGTCACCAATTCACCCCTCCACTTT. Translation gives CASSLSVTNSPLHF.

This clone was found a few times. The rearrangement uses TRBV5-5 and TRBJ2-5, with 9 positions matching TRBD2. V lost 1 base and J lost 2; bases outside the gene matches: 6. Per germline, CDR1 SGHKS and CDR2 YYEKEE (reference sequence). This CDR3 is built from 16 residues. CDR3: CASSLQTSGAQETQYF. The CDR3 region has the DNA TGTGCCAGCAGCTTGCAGACTAGCGGAGCGCAAGAGACCCAGTACTTC.

This clone is a singleton in its sample. The chain joins TRBV27 to TRBJ1-2; D gene unclear. V dropped 8 bases and J dropped 8 bases, with 15 bases sitting between them. Germline CDR1 MNHEY, CDR2 SMNVEV (reference sequence). The CDR3 spans 12 residues. The CDR3 protein is CASARSVGGYTF. The CDR3 bases are TGTGCCAGCGCCCGATCGGTGGGCGGCTACACCTTC.

The rearrangement uses TRBV10-3 and TRBJ1-3, with D maybe TRBD1 (5 bases). The V end was cut by 8 bases, the J end by 2 bases, with 10 bases between. The CDR3 is 13 amino acids. From germline, CDR1 is ENHRY and CDR2 SYGVKD. The CDR3 reads CAILGGAGNTIYF. The DNA of the CDR3 is TGTGCCATCCTTGGGGGGGCTGGAAACACCATATATTTT.

This chain links TRBV5-8 with TRBJ2-7, with 10 nucleotides matching TRBD2. Trimming removed 5 bases from V and 0 bases from J; junction bases left unmatched: 5. The CDR3 covers 15 residues. The germline CDR1 and CDR2 sequences are SGHTS and YDEGEE. Written as DNA, the CDR3 is TGTGCCAGCAGTATACTAGCGGGGAGCTCCTACGAGCAGTACTTC. This translates into CASSILAGSSYEQYF.

The genes are TRBV7-9 and TRBJ1-3, with D unresolved. V was clipped by 5 bases and J by 1 base, with 15 bases between them. The length of the CDR3 is 16 residues. The germline gives CDR1 SEHNR, CDR2 FQNEAQ (reference sequence). The CDR3 region has the DNA TGTGCCAGCAGCCCAGTTGACTACACTTCTGGAAACACCATATATTTT. Its translation: CASSPVDYTSGNTIYF.

The rearrangement uses TRBV6-4 and TRBJ2-1; the match to TRBD2 covers 10 bases. Germline values: CDR1 MRHNA, CDR2 SNTAGT. J was trimmed by 2 bases and V by 7 bases; bases with no gene match: 17. This CDR3 is 19 amino acids long. CDR3 bases: TGTGCCAGCACCGACACGAAGACAAGCGGGAGGGCCACCTACAATGAGCAGTTCTTC. This encodes CASTDTKTSGRATYNEQFF.

This clone came up many times. The rearrangement joins TRBV18 to TRBJ2-1; D call uncertain. CDR1 is KGHSH and CDR2 is LQKENI in the germline V gene. This CDR3 spans 13 amino acids. V was cut by 2 bases and J by 7 bases, with 9 bases left in between. As DNA, the CDR3 is TGTGCCAGCTCACCAAATACATGGAATGAGCAGTTCTTC. Residues: CASSPNTWNEQFF.

About this clone: Other DNA sequences in the same sample also yield this CDR3. The chain's CDR3 is CASSRQGNYGYTF. CDR3 coding DNA: TGTGCCAGCAGCCGACAGGGGAACTATGGCTACACCTTC. This chain links TRBV6-5 with TRBJ1-2; TRBD1 agrees at 8 bases. CDR3 size: 13 residues. Germline loops: CDR1 MNHEY, CDR2 SVGAGI. The ends lost 6 bases at V and 2 bases at J; junction bases unmatched: 2.

CDR3 nucleotides: TGTGCCATCAGCGATTCGGGGAGGCCCTCCTATGGCTACACCTTC. Translating gives CAISDSGRPSYGYTF. The chain employs TRBV10-3 and TRBJ1-2; no definite D call. Germline values: CDR1 ENHRY, CDR2 SYGVKD. The V gene lost 6 bases and the J gene lost 4 bases, with 18 bases spanning the gap. This CDR3 comprises 15 residues.

This clone was counted between two and nine times. V gene TRBV7-2 combines with J gene TRBJ1-5, with 7 bases matching TRBD1. The germline CDR1 and CDR2 sequences are SGHTA and FQGNSA. The CDR3 spans 16 residues. V shed 1 base, J shed 4 bases, and the junction held 7 bases outside the gene matches. The CDR3 reads CASSLVGGTANQPQHF. The CDR3 nucleotides are TGTGCCAGCAGCTTAGTAGGAGGGACAGCGAATCAGCCCCAGCATTTT.

This clone occurred once. CDR3 loop: CASSLSIAGLHYEQYF. For the CDR3, the DNA is TGTGCCAGCAGCTTATCAATCGCAGGGCTCCACTACGAGCAGTACTTC. The J gene is TRBJ2-7, the V gene TRBV5-6; weak D call: TRBD1 (5 bases). The CDR3 has 16 residues. V was clipped by 2 bases and J by 3 bases, with 18 bases between them. Germline V gene data show CDR1 as SGHDT and CDR2 as YYEEEE.

The V call is TRBV2, the J call TRBJ2-1, with 9 bases that match TRBD2. Germline CDR1 and CDR2: SNHLY and FYNNEI. With V trimmed by 2 bases and J by 4 bases, 6 bases remained unmatched. This CDR3 has 16 amino acids. The CDR3 protein is CASSESASGEYNEQFF. CDR3 nucleotides: TGTGCCAGCAGTGAATCGGCTAGCGGGGAATACAATGAGCAGTTCTTC. The variable domain in full, completed from reference TRBV2 and TRBJ2-1, reads EPEVTQTPSHQVTQMGQEVILRCVPISNHLYFYWYRQILGQKVEFLVSFYNNEISEKSEIFDDQFSVERPDGSNFTLKIRSTKLEDSAMYFCASSESASGEYNEQFFGPGTRLTVL.

The chain couples TRBV2 to TRBJ2-7; 9 bases agree with TRBD1. Germline V gives CDR1 SNHLY, CDR2 FYNNEI. The junction had 7 bases not matched to a gene; V was cut back by 8 bases and J by 2 bases. The CDR3 covers 14 residues. CDR3 residues: CASVGQGRTYEQYF. DNA for the CDR3: TGTGCCAGCGTCGGACAGGGGAGAACCTACGAGCAGTACTTC. The variable domain in full, completed from reference TRBV2 and TRBJ2-7, reads EPEVTQTPSHQVTQMGQEVILRCVPISNHLYFYWYRQILGQKVEFLVSFYNNEISEKSEIFDDQFSVERPDGSNFTLKIRSTKLEDSAMYFCASVGQGRTYEQYFGPGTRLTVT.

V and J are TRBV6-6 and TRBJ1-2; TRBD1 is a possible D gene (6 bases). The CDR3 has 14 amino acids. Between the trimmed V and J ends, which lost 5 bases and 8 bases, there was a span of 18 bases. The germline gives CDR1 MNHNY, CDR2 SVGAGI (reference sequence). The CDR3 nucleotides are TGTGCCAGCAGTCAACAGGGAACTGGGAAAGGCTACACCTTC. Residues: CASSQQGTGKGYTF.

The chain combines TRBV5-8 with TRBJ1-4; 9 bases line up with TRBD1. Trimming took 4 bases from V and 10 from J; bases not matched to a gene: 11. Germline V gene sequence: CDR1 SGHTS, CDR2 YDEGEE. The CDR3 runs 15 residues. CDR3 sequence reads: CASSLVGTGGVKLFF. The DNA for the CDR3 is TGTGCCAGCAGCCTTGTGGGTACAGGGGGCGTAAAACTGTTTTTT. Variable domain in full (rest from reference TRBV5-8 and TRBJ1-4): EAGVTQSPTHLIKTRGQQATLRCSPISGHTSVYWYQQALGLGLQFLLWYDEGEERNRGNFPPRFSGRQFPNYSSELNVNALELEDSALYLCASSLVGTGGVKLFFGSGTQLSVL.

This sequence joins TRBV9 and TRBJ1-4; D possibly corresponds to TRBD1 (5 bases). V lost 0 bases, J lost 8 bases, and 14 bases lay in between. This CDR3 contains 15 residues. Germline V lookup: CDR1 SGDLS, CDR2 YYNGEE. The CDR3 region is CASSVDAGMSEKLFF. CDR3 nucleotide sequence: TGTGCCAGCAGCGTAGATGCAGGGATGTCGGAAAAACTGTTTTTT.

The chain recombines TRBV15 with TRBJ2-5; D is possibly TRBD1 (5 bases). V was trimmed by 6 bases and J by 9 bases, leaving 26 bases between them. CDR1 is LNHNV, CDR2 YYDKDF, per germline (reference sequence). The CDR3 runs 16 residues. CDR3: CATRLCGARSRVAQYF. The CDR3 DNA reads as TGTGCCACCAGGCTCTGTGGGGCGCGGTCCCGAGTGGCCCAGTACTTC.

The chain uses TRBV18 and TRBJ2-5; D gene uncertain. The CDR3 runs 14 residues. Trimming took 4 bases from V and 1 from J, leaving 10 bases between them. Germline V gene lookup returns CDR1 KGHSH and CDR2 LQKENI. This CDR3 is CASSLTGVQETQYF. The CDR3 nucleotides are TGTGCCAGCTCACTTACGGGTGTCCAAGAGACCCAGTACTTC. The whole variable domain, filled in from reference TRBV18 and TRBJ2-5, reads NAGVMQNPRHLVRRRGQEARLRCSPMKGHSHVYWYRQLPEEGLKFMVYLQKENIIDESGMPKERFSAEFPKEGPSILRIQQVVRGDSAAYFCASSLTGVQETQYFGPGTRLLVL.

The CDR3 protein is CASSLEGAGGPLAETQYF. CDR3 nucleotides: TGCGCCAGCAGCTTGGAAGGGGCAGGGGGCCCCCTTGCAGAGACCCAGTACTTC. The chain links TRBV5-1 to TRBJ2-5; TRBD1 aligns across 8 bases. CDR3 length equals 18 residues. Losses at the gene ends were 0 bases for V and 4 bases for J; bases not matched to a gene: 14. Germline V gene data show CDR1 as SGHRS and CDR2 as YFSETQ.

The V call is TRBV29-1, the J call TRBJ2-7, with D possibly being TRBD2 (6 bases). This CDR3 comprises 11 residues. Trimming removed 4 bases from V and 7 bases from J, with 11 bases in between. Germline lookup yields CDR1 SQVTM and CDR2 ANQGSEA. The chain's CDR3 is CSVGQGGEQYF. CDR3 nucleotides: TGCAGCGTTGGGCAGGGAGGTGAGCAGTACTTC.

The chain recombines TRBV6-2 or TRBV6-3 with TRBJ2-1; the match to TRBD2 covers 9 bases. Looked up from germline, CDR1 is MNHEY and CDR2 is SVGEGT. CDR3 length equals 14 residues. V was clipped by 6 bases and J by 4 bases; unmatched bases: 4. The CDR3 region has the DNA TGTGCCAGCAGCCGACTAGCGGTATACAATGAGCAGTTCTTC. Protein product: CASSRLAVYNEQFF.

The chain couples TRBV28 to TRBJ2-7; D remains unclear. Trimming left V 7 bases short and J 2 bases short, with 9 bases between. Germline V CDR1 and CDR2: MDHEN, SYDVKM. CDR3 length: 12 residues. CDR3 sequence: CASKRGPYEQYF. The CDR3 nucleotides are TGTGCCAGCAAGCGCGGCCCCTACGAGCAGTACTTC.

The rearrangement links TRBV30 to TRBJ1-1; D may be TRBD1 (5 bases). Germline values: CDR1 GTSNPN, CDR2 SVGIG (reference sequence). This CDR3 contains 12 residues. CDR3 bases: TGTGCTTGGGCGGGGCCGCGGACTGAAGCTTTCTTT. Its protein product is CAWAGPRTEAFF.